This paragraph covers one TCR beta chain sequence. This record comes from a study of blood T cell repertoires in COVID-19. This CDR3 spans 14 amino acids. V lost 0 bases and J 6 bases, leaving 9 bases between the germline ends. The germline CDR1 and CDR2 sequences are MNHNY and SVGAGI (reference sequence). Original processing methods: Amplification from reference gene primers served as the basis for estimated nucleated cell counts. The data were produced by immunoSEQ multiplex PCR, yet TCRdb's version contains in-frame clones alone and is incomplete. V and J calls and clone size are those listed in that table; D and trimming were worked out from the DNA. The data contain over 80,000 clones, approximately 86% of them singletons.

This chain joins TRBV6-6 and TRBJ2-1, with D perhaps TRBD1 (6 bases). This TCR derives from an older man with active or convalescent COVID-19. Sequences were obtained from peripheral blood. The CDR3 DNA sequence: TGTGCCAGCAGTTACTCTCCAGGGGCCAATGAGCAGTTCTTC. This gives the protein CASSYSPGANEQFF.